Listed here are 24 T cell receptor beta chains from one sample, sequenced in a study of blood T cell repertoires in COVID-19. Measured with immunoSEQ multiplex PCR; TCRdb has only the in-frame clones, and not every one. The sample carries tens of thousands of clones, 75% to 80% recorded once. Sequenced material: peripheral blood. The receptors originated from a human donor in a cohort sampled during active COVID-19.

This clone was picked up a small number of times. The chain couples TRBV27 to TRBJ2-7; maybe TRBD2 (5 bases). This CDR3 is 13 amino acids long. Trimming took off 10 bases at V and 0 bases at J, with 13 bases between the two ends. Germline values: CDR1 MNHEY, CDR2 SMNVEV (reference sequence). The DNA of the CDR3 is TGTGCCACCTCCCTCGGGAACTCCTACGAGCAGTACTTC. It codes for CATSLGNSYEQYF.

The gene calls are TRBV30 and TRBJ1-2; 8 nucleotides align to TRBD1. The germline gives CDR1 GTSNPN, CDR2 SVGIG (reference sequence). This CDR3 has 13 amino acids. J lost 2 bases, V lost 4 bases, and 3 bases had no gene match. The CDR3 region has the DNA TGTGCCTGGACGACAGGGGCGAACTATGGCTACACCTTC. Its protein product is CAWTTGANYGYTF.

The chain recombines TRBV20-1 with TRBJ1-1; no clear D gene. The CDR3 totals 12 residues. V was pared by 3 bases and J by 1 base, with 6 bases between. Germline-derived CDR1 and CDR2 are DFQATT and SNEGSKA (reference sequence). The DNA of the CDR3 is TGCAGTGCTAGTTCGGGGAACACTGAAGCTTTCTTT. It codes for CSASSGNTEAFF.

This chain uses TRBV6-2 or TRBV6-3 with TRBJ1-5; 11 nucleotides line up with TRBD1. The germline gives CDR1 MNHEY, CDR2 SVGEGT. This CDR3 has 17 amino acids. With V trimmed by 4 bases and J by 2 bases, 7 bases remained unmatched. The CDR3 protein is CASSSIGQGAGNQPQHF. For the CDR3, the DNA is TGTGCCAGCAGTTCCATCGGACAGGGGGCTGGCAATCAGCCCCAGCATTTT.

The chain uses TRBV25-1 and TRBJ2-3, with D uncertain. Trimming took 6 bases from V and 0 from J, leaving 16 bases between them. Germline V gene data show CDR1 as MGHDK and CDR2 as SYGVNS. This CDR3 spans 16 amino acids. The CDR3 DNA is TGTGCCAGCAGCTTTGACACCTTCCTAAGCACAGATACGCAGTATTTT. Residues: CASSFDTFLSTDTQYF.

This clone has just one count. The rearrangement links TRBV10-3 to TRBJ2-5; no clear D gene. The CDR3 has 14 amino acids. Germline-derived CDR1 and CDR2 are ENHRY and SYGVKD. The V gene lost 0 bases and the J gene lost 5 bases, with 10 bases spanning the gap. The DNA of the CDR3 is TGTGCCATCAGTGAGTCGTACAACCGCGAGACCCAGTACTTC. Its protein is CAISESYNRETQYF.

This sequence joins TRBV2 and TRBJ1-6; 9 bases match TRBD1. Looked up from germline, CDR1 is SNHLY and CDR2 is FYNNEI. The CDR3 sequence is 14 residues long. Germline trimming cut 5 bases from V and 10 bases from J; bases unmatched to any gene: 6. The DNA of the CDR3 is TGTGCCAGCAGTTTCCGGGACAGGGACTCACCCCTCCACTTT. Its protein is CASSFRDRDSPLHF.

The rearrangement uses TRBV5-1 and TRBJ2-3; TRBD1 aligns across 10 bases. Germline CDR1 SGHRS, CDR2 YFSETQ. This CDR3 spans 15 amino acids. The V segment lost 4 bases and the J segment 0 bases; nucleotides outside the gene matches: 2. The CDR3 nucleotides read TGCGCCAGCAGCGGGACAGGGGAAAGCACAGATACGCAGTATTTT. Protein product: CASSGTGESTDTQYF.

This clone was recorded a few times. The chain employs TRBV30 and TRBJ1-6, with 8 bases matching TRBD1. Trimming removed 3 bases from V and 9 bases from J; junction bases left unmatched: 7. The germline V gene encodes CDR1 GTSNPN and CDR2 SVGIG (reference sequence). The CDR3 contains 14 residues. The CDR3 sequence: CAWRSRQGTSPLHF. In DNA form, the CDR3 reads TGTGCCTGGAGGAGCCGACAGGGGACTTCACCCCTCCACTTT.

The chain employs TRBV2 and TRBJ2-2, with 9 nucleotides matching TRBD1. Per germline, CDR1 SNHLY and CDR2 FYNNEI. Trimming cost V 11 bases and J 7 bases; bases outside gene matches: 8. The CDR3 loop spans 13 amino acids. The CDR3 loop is CAGRQGVIGELFF. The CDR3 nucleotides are TGTGCCGGAAGACAGGGGGTAATCGGGGAGCTGTTTTTT. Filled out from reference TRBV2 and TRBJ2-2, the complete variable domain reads EPEVTQTPSHQVTQMGQEVILRCVPISNHLYFYWYRQILGQKVEFLVSFYNNEISEKSEIFDDQFSVERPDGSNFTLKIRSTKLEDSAMYFCAGRQGVIGELFFGEGSRLTVL.

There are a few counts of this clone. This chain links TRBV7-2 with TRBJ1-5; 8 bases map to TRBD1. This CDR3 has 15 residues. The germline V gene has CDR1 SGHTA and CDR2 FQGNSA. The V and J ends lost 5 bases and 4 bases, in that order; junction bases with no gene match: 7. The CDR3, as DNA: TGTGCCAGCAGCGCCGGACAGGGTAATAATCAGCCCCAGCATTTT. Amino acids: CASSAGQGNNQPQHF.

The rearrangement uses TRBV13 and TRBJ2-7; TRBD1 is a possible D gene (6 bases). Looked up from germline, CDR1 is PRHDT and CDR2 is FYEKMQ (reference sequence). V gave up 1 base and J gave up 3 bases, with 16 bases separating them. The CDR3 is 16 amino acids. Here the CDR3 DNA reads TGTGCCAGCAGCTTAGAGGGGGAGAAGATAGACTACGAGCAGTACTTC. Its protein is CASSLEGEKIDYEQYF. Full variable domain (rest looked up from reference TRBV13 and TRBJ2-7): AAGVIQSPRHLIKEKRETATLKCYPIPRHDTVYWYQQGPGQDPQFLISFYEKMQSDKGSIPDRFSAQQFSDYHSELNMSSLELGDSALYFCASSLEGEKIDYEQYFGPGTRLTVT.

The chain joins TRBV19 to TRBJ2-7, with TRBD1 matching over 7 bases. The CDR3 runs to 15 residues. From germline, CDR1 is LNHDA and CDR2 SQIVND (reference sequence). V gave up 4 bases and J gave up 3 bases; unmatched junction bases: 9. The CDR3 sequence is CASSTGTANFYEQYF. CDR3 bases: TGTGCCAGTAGTACCGGGACAGCCAACTTCTACGAGCAGTACTTC.

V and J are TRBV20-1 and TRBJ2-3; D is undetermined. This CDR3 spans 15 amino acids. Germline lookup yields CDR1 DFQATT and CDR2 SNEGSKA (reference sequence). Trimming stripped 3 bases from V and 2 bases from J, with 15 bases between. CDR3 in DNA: TGCAGTGCTAGTCCGCCTACTCTATCCACAGATACGCAGTATTTT. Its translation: CSASPPTLSTDTQYF.

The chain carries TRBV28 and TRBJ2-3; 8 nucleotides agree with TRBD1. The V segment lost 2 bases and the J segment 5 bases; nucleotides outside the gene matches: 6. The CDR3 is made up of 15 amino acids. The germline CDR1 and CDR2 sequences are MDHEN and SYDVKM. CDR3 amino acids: CASSLQGTGEDTQYF. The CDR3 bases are TGTGCCAGCAGTTTACAAGGGACAGGCGAAGATACGCAGTATTTT.

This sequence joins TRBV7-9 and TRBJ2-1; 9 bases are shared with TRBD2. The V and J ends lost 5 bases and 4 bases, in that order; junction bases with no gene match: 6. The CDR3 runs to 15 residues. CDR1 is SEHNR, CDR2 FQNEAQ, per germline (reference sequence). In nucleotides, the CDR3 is TGTGCCAGCAGCGTTGGACTAGCGTTATACAATGAGCAGTTCTTC. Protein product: CASSVGLALYNEQFF.

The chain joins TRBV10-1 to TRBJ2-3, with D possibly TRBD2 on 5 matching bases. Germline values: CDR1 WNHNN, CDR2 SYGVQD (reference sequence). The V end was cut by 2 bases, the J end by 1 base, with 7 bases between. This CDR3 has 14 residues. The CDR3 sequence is CASSEAGGTDTQYF. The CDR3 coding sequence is TGCGCCAGCAGTGAGGCGGGCGGCACAGATACGCAGTATTTT.

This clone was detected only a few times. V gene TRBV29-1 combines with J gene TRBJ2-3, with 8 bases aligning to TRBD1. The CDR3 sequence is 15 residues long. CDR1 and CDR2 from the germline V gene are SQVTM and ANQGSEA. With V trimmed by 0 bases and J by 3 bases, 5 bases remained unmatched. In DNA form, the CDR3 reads TGCAGCGTTGAAGATAGGAGGACAGGGACAGATACGCAGTATTTT. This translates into CSVEDRRTGTDTQYF.

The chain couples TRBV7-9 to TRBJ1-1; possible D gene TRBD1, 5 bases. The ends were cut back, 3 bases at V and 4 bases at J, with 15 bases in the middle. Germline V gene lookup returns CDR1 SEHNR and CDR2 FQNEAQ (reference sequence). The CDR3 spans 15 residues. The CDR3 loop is CASSFVGLGGTEAFF. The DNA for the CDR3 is TGTGCCAGCAGCTTCGTGGGACTGGGGGGCACTGAAGCTTTCTTT.

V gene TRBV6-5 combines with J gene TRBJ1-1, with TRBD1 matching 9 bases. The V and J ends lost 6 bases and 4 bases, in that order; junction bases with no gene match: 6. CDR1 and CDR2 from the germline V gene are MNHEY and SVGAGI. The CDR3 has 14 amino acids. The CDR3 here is CASRTGGKSTEAFF. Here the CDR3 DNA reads TGTGCCAGCAGAACAGGGGGCAAGAGCACTGAAGCTTTCTTT.

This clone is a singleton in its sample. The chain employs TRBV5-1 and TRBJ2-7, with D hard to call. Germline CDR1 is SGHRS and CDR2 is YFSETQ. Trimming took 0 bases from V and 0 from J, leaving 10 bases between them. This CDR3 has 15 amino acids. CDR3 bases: TGCGCCAGCAGCTTGGTGGCAGAGGCCTCCTACGAGCAGTACTTC. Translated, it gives CASSLVAEASYEQYF.

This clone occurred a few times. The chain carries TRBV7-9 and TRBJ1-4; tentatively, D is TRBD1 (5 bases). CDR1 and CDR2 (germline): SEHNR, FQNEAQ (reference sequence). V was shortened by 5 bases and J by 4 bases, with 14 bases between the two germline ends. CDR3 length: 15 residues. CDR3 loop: CASSPQTVLNEKLFF. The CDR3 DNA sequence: TGTGCCAGCAGCCCCCAGACAGTTCTTAATGAAAAACTGTTTTTT.

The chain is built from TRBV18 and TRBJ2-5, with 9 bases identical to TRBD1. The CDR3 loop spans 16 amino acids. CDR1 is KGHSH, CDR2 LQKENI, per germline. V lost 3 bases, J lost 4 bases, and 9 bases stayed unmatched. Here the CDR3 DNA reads TGTGCCAGCTCACCCTATCTCGGACAGGGGAGAGAGACCCAGTACTTC. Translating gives CASSPYLGQGRETQYF.

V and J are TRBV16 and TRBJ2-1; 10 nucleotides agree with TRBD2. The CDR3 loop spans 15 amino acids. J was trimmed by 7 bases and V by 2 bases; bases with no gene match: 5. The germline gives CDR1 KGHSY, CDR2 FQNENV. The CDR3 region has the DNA TGTGCCAGCAGCCAAAACGGACTAGCGGTGAATGAGCAGTTCTTC. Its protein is CASSQNGLAVNEQFF. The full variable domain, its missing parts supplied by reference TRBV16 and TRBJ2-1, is GEEVAQTPKHLVRGEGQKAKLYCAPIKGHSYVFWYQQVLKNEFKFLISFQNENVFDETGMPKERFSAKCLPNSPCSLEIQATKLEDSAVYFCASSQNGLAVNEQFFGPGTRLTVL.